This is a list of T cell receptor beta chains from one sample in a study of blood T cell repertoires in COVID-19. TCRdb's table, derived via immunoSEQ multiplex PCR, lists solely in-frame clones and lacks some. The sample includes a few hundred thousand clones, around 83% of them seen just once. Sequencing was carried out using PBMCs or T cells enriched from blood (not recorded which). The source of these receptors is a woman between 45 and 60 years old who had been exposed to COVID-19. The CDR3 runs from the conserved cysteine through the conserved F or W. D genes are given only for firm matches. Rows give clone size only sometimes, using once, few, many, or a class for an expanded clone.

clone size	D gene	V gene	J gene	CDR3 DNA	CDR3 protein
once	-	TRBV2	TRBJ1-6	TGTGCCAGCAGTGAAAGGGGTCGTAATTCACCCCTCCACTTT	CASSERGRNSPLHF
-	TRBD1	TRBV7-9	TRBJ1-1	TGTGCCAGCAGCTACCCCCCGGACAGGGGTACTGAAGCTTTCTTT	CASSYPPDRGTEAFF
-	-	TRBV5-1	TRBJ2-7	TGCGCCAGCAGCTTGGACGGGCAGGGCTACGAGCAGTACTTC	CASSLDGQGYEQYF
-	-	TRBV5-1	TRBJ1-1	TGCGCCAGCAGCCTCGAGTGGAACACTGAAGCTTTCTTT	CASSLEWNTEAFF
-	-	TRBV24-1	TRBJ1-3	TGTGCCACCAGTGATTCGGCAGGGGTCGGAAACACCATATATTTT	CATSDSAGVGNTIYF
many	-	TRBV2	TRBJ2-2	TGTGCCAGCAGCCCATACAGGATCACCGGGGAGCTGTTTTTT	CASSPYRITGELFF
-	-	TRBV28	TRBJ1-2	TGTGCCAGCACCGAAACACATGGCTACACCTTC	CASTETHGYTF
-	-	TRBV10-2	TRBJ2-1	TGCGCCAGCAGAGACAGCCTTTCGTACAATGAGCAGTTCTTC	CASRDSLSYNEQFF
-	TRBD1	TRBV18	TRBJ2-6	TGTGCCAGCTCACCAAAGCGAAGACAGGGAAACTCTGGGGCCAACGTCCTGACTTTC	CASSPKRRQGNSGANVLTF
-	-	TRBV7-2	TRBJ2-7	TGTGCCAGCAGCTCTCTCGGGAGCTCCTACGAGCAGTACTTC	CASSSLGSSYEQYF
few	-	TRBV20-1	TRBJ1-2	TGCAGTGCTAGTAACCCTGTCGGCTATGGCTACACCTTC	CSASNPVGYGYTF
once	-	TRBV7-9	TRBJ1-1	TGTGCCAGCAGCTTTGAGGGGGGGACTGAAGCTTTCTTT	CASSFEGGTEAFF
few	-	TRBV11-2	TRBJ1-6	TGTGCCAGCAGCTTAGGGACAGTTCGAAACTCACCCCTCCACTTT	CASSLGTVRNSPLHF
-	TRBD1	TRBV29-1	TRBJ2-7	TGCAGCGTTGGACAGGGCAATTGGGCCGAGCAGTACTTC	CSVGQGNWAEQYF
-	TRBD1	TRBV9	TRBJ2-5	TGTGCCAGCAGCGTAGGAGGGGGCAAAGAGACCCAGTACTTC	CASSVGGGKETQYF
-	TRBD1	TRBV7-9	TRBJ1-6	TGTGCCAGCAGCGGCCGGGACAGGGGTTCACCCCTCCACTTT	CASSGRDRGSPLHF
-	TRBD2	TRBV5-5	TRBJ2-7	TGTGCCAGCAGCTTTAGTCTAGCGGGGGGCGGCGAGCAGTACTTC	CASSFSLAGGGEQYF
-	TRBD1	TRBV14	TRBJ1-3	TGTGCCAGCAGCCGGGGGACAGATGGAAACACCATATATTTT	CASSRGTDGNTIYF
once	-	TRBV30	TRBJ1-1	TGTGCCTCACAGAGTAACACTGAAGCTTTCTTT	CASQSNTEAFF
-	-	TRBV6-2/TRBV6-3	TRBJ2-4	TGTGCCAGCAGTTACCTCTTGGCGGGGGCGGCCAAAAACATTCAGTACTTC	CASSYLLAGAAKNIQYF
-	TRBD1	TRBV10-3	TRBJ1-2	TGTGCCATCAGTGAGGGACAGGGGGCGGATACGAACTATGGCTACACCTTC	CAISEGQGADTNYGYTF
-	-	TRBV7-8	TRBJ1-1	TGTGCCAGCAGCTCCAGGGGCGGCACTGAAGCTTTCTTT	CASSSRGGTEAFF
-	-	TRBV7-9	TRBJ1-1	TGTGCCAGCAGCTCAACAGGGAACACTGAAGCTTTCTTT	CASSSTGNTEAFF
-	TRBD1	TRBV2	TRBJ1-1	TGTGCCAGCGAGGGACAGCTGGAAGCTTTCTTT	CASEGQLEAFF
-	-	TRBV4-1	TRBJ1-5	TGCGCCAGCAGCCAAACACTAATGAGAGGCGGTCAGCCCCAGCATTTT	CASSQTLMRGGQPQHF
-	TRBD1	TRBV10-3	TRBJ2-5	TGTGCCATCAGCGGACAGGGCGGGGAGACCCAGTACTTC	CAISGQGGETQYF
-	-	TRBV19	TRBJ2-1	TGTGCCAGTAGTCGACAGGCAGGGATTAACAATGAGCAGTTCTTC	CASSRQAGINNEQFF
-	TRBD2	TRBV7-2	TRBJ2-1	TGTGCCAGCAGCTTAGGCACATGGGAGGGTGAGCAGTTCTTC	CASSLGTWEGEQFF